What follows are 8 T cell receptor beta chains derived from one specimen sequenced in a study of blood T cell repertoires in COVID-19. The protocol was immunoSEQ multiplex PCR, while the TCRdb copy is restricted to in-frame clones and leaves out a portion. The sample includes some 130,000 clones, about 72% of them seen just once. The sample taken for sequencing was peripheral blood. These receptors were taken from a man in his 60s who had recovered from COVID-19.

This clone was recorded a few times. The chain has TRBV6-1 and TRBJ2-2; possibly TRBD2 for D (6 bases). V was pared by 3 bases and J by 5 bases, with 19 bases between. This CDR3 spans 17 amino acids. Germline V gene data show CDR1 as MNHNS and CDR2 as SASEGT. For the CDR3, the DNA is TGTGCCAGCAGTGATCCTTCTCGGGGGATAAGAACCGGGGAGCTGTTTTTT. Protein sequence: CASSDPSRGIRTGELFF.

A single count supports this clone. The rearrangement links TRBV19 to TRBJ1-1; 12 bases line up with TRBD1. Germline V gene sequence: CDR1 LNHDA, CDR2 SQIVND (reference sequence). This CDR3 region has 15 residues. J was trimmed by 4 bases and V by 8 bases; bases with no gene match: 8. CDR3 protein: CASHGTGGWSTEAFF. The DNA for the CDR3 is TGTGCCAGTCACGGGACAGGGGGCTGGAGCACTGAAGCTTTCTTT.

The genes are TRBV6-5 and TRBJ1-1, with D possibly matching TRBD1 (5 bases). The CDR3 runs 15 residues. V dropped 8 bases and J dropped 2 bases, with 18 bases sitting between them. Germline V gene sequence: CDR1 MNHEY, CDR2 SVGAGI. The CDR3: CASCLGQVPNTEAFF. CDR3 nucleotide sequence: TGTGCCAGCTGCCTGGGGCAGGTACCTAACACTGAAGCTTTCTTT.

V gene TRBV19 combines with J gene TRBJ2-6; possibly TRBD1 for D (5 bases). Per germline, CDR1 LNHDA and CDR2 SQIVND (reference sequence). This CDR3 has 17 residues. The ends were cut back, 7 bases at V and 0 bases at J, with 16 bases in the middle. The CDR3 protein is CASKGWGTSSGANVLTF. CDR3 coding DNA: TGTGCCAGTAAAGGATGGGGCACCAGCTCTGGGGCCAACGTCCTGACTTTC.

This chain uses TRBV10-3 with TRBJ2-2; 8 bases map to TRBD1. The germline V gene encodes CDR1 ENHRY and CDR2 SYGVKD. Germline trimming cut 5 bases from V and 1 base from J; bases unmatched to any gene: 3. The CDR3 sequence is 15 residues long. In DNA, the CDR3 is TGTGCCATCAGTTCCGGGACAGGGAACACCGGGGAGCTGTTTTTT. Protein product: CAISSGTGNTGELFF.

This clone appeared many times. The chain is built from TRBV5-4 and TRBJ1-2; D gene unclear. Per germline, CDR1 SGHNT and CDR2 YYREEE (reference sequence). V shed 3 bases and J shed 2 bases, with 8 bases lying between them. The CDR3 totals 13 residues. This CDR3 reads CASSYPQNYGYTF. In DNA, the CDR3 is TGTGCCAGCAGCTACCCACAGAACTATGGCTACACCTTC.

The CDR3 protein is CASSPTGQVSYEQYF. DNA of the CDR3: TGCGCCAGCAGCCCCACCGGACAGGTTTCCTACGAGCAGTACTTC. The chain couples TRBV5-1 to TRBJ2-7; 7 bases are shared with TRBD1. The germline gives CDR1 SGHRS, CDR2 YFSETQ. The CDR3 has 15 amino acids. The V gene end was trimmed by 4 bases and the J gene end by 1 base; junction bases not matched to a gene: 8. The full variable domain, in which reference TRBV5-1 and TRBJ2-7 provide the parts outside the CDR3, is KAGVTQTPRYLIKTRGQQVTLSCSPISGHRSVSWYQQTPGQGLQFLFEYFSETQRNKGNFPGRFSGRQFSNSRSEMNVSTLELGDSALYLCASSPTGQVSYEQYFGPGTRLTVT.

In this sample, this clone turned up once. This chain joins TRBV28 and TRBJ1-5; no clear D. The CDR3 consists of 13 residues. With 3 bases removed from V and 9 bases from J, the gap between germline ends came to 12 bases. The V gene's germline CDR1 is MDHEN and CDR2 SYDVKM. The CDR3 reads CASSLPGAAPQHF. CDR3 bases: TGTGCCAGCAGTTTGCCCGGTGCCGCGCCCCAGCATTTT. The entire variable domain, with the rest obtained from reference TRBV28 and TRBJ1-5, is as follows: DVKVTQSSRYLVKRTGEKVFLECVQDMDHENMFWYRQDPGLGLRLIYFSYDVKMKEKGDIPEGYSVSREKKERFSLILESASTNQTSMYLCASSLPGAAPQHFGDGTRLSIL.